The clone carrying this T cell receptor (beta chain) has ten or more counts. Its target is unknown. Genomic DNA, the template, was used for profiling of the TCR beta VDJ and CDR3. TCRdb re-called the reads through MiXCR, storing one row per CDR3 protein. The sample carries a few hundred thousand distinct CDR3 sequences, approximately 32% recorded once. Only patients with CD8+CD57+ cell expansion on flow cytometry were chosen for sequencing. When blood sampling took place, the patients had received no therapy. Germline lookup yields CDR1 SGHTA and CDR2 FQGNSA. Trimming cost V 4 bases and J 5 bases; bases outside gene matches: 12. CDR3 length: 17 residues. These data belong to a study of CD8+CD57+ T cells in acquired aplastic anemia. Study as a whole: Sorted CD4+ and CD8+ cells yielded around 3.3 ug of DNA on average. Study-wide results and caveats: There were about 27 CD8+ CDR3 sequences that occurred in both patients and controls. Statistical testing detected no significant gap in CD8+ Simpson's diversity between patients and controls.

The TCR was taken from a human donor with aplastic anemia. V is TRBV7-2 and J is TRBJ2-5; TRBD2 matches 11 bases. Source material: sorted CD4+, CD8+, or CD8+CD57+ T cells (not recorded which) from PBMCs. Written as DNA, the CDR3 is TGTGCCAGCAGCTCCGGTCTAGCGGGAGGTGTTGGTGAGACCCAGTACTTC. The encoded protein is CASSSGLAGGVGETQYF. The full variable domain, rest sourced from reference TRBV7-2 and TRBJ2-5, is GAGVSQSPSNKVTEKGKDVELRCDPISGHTALYWYRQSLGQGLEFLIYFQGNSAPDKSGLPSDRFSAERTGGSVSTLTIQRTQQEDSAVYLCASSSGLAGGVGETQYFGPGTRLLVL.